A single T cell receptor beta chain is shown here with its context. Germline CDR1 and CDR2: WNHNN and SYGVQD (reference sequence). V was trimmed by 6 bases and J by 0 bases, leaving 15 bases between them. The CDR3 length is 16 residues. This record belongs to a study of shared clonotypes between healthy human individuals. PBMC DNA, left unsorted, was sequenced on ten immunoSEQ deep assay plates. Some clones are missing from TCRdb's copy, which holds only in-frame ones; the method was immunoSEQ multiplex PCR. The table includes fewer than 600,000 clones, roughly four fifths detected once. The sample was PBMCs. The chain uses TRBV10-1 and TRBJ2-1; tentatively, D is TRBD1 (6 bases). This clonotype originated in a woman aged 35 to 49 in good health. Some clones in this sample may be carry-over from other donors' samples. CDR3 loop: CASRFMTGDSYNEQFF. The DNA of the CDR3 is TGCGCCAGCAGATTCATGACAGGCGACTCCTACAATGAGCAGTTCTTC.